This record covers a single T cell receptor (beta chain). This specimen comes from a study of PD-1 blockade in classical Hodgkin lymphoma. Autologous stem cell transplantation was followed by relapse in every patient, and brentuximab vedotin exposure varied. Magnetic depletion of non-target cells from thawed PBMCs yielded purified CD8+ T cells. The data were produced by immunoSEQ multiplex PCR, yet TCRdb's version contains in-frame clones alone and is incomplete. The table includes about 28,000 clones, about 90% detected once. Germline-derived CDR1 and CDR2 are MNHEY and SMNVEV (reference sequence). The CDR3 has 13 amino acids. With 7 bases clipped from V and 2 bases from J, the junction kept 1 base outside the gene matches.

J is TRBJ1-2 and V is TRBV27, with 10 bases that match TRBD1. Sequenced here: CD8+ T cells from blood, sampled at baseline. This receptor was taken from a human donor with classical Hodgkin lymphoma. Here the CDR3 reads CASTGQGNYGYTF. CDR3 DNA: TGTGCCAGCACGGGACAGGGGAACTATGGCTACACCTTC.